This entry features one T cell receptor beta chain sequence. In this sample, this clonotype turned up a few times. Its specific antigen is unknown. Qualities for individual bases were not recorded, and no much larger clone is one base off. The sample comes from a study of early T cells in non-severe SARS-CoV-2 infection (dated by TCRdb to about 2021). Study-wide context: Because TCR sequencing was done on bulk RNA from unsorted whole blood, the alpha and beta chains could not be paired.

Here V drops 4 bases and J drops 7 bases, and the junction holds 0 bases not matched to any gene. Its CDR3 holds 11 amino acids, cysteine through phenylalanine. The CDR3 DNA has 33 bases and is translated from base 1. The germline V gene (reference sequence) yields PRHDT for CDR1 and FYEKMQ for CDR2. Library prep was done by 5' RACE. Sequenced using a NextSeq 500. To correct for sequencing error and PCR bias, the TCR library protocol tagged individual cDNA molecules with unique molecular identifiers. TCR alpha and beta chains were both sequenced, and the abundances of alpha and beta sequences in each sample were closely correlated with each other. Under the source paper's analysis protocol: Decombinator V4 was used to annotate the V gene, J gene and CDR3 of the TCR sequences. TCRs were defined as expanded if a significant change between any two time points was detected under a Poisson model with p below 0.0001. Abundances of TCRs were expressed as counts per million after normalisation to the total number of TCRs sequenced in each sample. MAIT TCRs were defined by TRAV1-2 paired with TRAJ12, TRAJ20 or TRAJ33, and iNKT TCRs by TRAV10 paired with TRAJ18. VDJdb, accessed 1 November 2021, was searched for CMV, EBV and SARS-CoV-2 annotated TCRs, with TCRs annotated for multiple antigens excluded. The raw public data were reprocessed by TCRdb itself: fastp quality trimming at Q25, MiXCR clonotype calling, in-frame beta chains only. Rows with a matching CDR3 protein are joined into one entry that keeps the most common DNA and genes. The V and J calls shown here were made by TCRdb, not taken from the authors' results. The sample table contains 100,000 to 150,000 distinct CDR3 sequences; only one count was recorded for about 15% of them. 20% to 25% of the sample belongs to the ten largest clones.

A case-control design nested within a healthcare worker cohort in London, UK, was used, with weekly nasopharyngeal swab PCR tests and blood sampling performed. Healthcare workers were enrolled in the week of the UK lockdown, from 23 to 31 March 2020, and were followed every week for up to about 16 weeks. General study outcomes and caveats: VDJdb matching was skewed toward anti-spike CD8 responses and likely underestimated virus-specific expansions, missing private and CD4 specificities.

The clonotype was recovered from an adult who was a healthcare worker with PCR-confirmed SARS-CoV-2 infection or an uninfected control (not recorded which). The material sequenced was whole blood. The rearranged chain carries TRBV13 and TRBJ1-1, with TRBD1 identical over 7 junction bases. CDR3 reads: CASSWDSEAFF. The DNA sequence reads TGTGCCAGCAGCTGGGACAGTGAAGCTTTCTTT.